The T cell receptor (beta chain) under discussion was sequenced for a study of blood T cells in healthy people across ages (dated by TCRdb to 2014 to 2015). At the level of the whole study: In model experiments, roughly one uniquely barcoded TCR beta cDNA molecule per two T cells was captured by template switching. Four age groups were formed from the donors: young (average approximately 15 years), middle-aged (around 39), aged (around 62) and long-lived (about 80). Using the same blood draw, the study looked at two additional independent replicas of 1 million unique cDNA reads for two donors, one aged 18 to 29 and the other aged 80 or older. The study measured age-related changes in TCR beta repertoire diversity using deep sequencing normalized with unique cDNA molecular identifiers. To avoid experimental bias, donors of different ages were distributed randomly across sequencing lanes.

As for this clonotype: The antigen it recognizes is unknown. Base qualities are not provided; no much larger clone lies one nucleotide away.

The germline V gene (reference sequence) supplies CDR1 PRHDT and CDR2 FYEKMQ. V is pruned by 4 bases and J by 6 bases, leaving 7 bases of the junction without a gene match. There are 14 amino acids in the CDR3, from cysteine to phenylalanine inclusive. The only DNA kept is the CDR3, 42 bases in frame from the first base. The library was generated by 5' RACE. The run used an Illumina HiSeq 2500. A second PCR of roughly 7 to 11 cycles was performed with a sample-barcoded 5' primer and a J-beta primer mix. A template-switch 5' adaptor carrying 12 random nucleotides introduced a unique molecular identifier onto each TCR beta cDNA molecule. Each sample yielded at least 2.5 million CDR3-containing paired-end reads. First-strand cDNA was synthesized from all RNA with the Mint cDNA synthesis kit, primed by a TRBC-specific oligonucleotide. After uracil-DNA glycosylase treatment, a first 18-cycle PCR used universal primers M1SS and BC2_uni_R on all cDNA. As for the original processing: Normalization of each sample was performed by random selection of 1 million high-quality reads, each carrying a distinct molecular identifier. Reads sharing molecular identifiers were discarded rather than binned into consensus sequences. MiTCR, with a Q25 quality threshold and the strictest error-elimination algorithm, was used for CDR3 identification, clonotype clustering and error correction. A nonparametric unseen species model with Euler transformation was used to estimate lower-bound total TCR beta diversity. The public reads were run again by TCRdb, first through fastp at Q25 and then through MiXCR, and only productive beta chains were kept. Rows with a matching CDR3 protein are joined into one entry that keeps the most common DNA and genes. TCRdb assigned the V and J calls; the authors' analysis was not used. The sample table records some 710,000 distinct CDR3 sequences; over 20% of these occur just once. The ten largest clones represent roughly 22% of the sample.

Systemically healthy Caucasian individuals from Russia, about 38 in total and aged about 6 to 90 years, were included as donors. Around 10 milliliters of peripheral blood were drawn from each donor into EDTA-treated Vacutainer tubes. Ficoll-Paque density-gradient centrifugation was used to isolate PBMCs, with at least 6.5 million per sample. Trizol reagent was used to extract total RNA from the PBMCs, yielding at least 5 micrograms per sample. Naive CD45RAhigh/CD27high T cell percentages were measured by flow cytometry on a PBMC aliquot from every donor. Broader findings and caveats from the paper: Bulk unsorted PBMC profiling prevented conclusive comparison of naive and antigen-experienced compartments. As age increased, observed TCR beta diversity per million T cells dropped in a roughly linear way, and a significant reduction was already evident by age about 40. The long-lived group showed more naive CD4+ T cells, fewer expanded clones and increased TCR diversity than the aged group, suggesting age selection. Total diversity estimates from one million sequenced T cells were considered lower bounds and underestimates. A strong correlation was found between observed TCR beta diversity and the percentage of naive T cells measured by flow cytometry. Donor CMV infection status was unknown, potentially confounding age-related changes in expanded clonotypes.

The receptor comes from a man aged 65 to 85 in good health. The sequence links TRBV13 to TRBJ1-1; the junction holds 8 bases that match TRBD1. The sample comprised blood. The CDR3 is CASSWTGSRAEAFF. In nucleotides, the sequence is TGTGCCAGCAGCTGGACAGGGAGCAGGGCTGAAGCTTTCTTT.